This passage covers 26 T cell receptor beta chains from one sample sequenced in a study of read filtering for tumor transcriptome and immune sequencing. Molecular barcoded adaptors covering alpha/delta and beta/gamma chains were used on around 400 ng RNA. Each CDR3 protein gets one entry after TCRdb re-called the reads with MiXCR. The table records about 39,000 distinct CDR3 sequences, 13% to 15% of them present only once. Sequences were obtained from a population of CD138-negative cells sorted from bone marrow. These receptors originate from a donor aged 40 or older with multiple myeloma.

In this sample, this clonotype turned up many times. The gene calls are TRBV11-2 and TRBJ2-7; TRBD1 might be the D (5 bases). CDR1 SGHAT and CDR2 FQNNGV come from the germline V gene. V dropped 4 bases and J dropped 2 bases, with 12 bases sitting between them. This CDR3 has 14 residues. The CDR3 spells CASSSIDRPYEQYF. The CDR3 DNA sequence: TGTGCCAGCAGCTCGATTGACAGACCCTACGAGCAGTACTTC.

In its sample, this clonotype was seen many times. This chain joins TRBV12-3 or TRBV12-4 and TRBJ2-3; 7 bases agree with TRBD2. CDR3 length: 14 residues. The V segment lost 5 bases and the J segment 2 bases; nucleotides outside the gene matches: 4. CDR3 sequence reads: CASSRSGPTDTQYF. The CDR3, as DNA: TGTGCCAGCAGTCGTAGCGGGCCCACAGATACGCAGTATTTT.

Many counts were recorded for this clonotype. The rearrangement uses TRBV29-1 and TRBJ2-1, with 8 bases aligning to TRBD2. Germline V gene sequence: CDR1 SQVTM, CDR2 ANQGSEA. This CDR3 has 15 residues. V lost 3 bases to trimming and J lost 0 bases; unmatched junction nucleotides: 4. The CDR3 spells CSVDRAGGSYNEQFF. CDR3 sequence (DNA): TGCAGCGTTGATCGCGCGGGGGGCTCCTACAATGAGCAGTTCTTC.

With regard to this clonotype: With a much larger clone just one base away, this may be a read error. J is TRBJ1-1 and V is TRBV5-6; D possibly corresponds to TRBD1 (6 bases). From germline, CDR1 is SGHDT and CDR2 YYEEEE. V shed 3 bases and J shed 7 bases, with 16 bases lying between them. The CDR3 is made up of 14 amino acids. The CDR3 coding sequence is TGTGCCAGCAGCTGGGGGGGCCTAGGGGGTGAAGCTTTCTTT. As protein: CASSWGGLGGEAFF.

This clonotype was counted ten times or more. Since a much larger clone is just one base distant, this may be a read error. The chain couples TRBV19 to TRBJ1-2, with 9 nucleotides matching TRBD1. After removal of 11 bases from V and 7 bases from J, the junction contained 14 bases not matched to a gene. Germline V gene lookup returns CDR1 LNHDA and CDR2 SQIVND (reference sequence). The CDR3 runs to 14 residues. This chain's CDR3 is CASKFRTGDAGYTF. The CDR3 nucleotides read TGTGCCTCAAAATTTCGGACAGGGGATGCTGGCTACACCTTC.

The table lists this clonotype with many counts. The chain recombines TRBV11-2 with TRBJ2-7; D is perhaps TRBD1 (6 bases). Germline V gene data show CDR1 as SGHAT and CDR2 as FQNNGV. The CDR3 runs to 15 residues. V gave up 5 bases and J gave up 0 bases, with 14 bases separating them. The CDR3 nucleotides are TGTGCCAGCAGCCCCAGGACAGTGAGCTCCTACGAGCAGTACTTC. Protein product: CASSPRTVSSYEQYF.

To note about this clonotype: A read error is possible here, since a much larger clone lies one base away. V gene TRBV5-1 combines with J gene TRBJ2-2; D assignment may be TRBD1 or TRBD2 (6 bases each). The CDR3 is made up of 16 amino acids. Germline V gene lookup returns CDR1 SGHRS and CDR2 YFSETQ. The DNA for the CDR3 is TGCGCCAGCAGCCCAGCCGGGGCGGGACACACCGGGGAGCCGTTTTTT. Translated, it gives CASSPAGAGHTGEPFF.

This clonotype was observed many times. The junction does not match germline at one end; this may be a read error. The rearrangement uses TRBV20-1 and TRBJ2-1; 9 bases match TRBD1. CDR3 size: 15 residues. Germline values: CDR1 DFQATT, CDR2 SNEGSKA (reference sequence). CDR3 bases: TGCAGTGCAATAAAGGGACAGGGTTCCCACAATGGGCAGTTCTTC. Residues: CSAIKGQGSHNGQFF.

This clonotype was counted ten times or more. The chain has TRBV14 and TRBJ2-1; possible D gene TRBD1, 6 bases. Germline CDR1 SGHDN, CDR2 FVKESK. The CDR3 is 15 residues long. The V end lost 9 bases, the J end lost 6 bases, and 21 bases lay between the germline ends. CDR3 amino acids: CASGRQDDYRNEQFF. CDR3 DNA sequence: TGTGCCAGTGGAAGACAGGATGATTACCGCAATGAGCAGTTCTTC.

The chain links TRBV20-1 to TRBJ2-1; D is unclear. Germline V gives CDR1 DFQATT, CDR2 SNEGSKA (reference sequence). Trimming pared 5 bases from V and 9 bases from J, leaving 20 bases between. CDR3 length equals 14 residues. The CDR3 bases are TGCAGTGCTGAGAGACTGGCTTCTATGGGTGAGCAGTTCTTC. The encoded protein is CSAERLASMGEQFF.

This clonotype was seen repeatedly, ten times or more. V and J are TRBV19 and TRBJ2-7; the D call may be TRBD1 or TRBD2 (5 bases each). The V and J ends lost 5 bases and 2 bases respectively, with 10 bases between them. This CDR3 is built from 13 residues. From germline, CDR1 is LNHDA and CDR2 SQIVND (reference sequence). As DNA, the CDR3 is TGTGCCAGTAGTCTGGGGGAGACCTACGAGCAGTACTTC. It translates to CASSLGETYEQYF.

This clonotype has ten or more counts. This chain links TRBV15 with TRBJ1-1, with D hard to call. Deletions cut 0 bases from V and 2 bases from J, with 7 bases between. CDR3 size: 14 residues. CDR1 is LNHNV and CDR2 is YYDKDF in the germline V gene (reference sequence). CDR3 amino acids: CATSRDWGNTEAFF. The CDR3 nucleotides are TGTGCCACCAGCAGAGATTGGGGAAACACTGAAGCTTTCTTT.

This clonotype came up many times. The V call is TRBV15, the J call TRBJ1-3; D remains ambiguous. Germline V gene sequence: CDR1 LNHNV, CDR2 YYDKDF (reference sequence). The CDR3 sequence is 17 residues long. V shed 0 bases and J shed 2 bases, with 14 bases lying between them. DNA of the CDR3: TGTGCCACCAGCAGAGAGGCCTCCCCGTCGGCTGGAAACACCATATATTTT. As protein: CATSREASPSAGNTIYF. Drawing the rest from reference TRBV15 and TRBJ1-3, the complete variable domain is DAMVIQNPRYQVTQFGKPVTLSCSQTLNHNVMYWYQQKSSQAPKLLFHYYDKDFNNEADTPDNFQSRRPNTSFCFLDIRSPGLGDTAMYLCATSREASPSAGNTIYFGEGSWLTVV.

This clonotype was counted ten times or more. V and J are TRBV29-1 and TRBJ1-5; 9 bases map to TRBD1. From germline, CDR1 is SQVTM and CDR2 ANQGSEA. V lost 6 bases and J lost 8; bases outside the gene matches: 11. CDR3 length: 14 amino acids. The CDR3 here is CSVGTGTKREPQHF. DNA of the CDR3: TGCAGCGTCGGGACAGGGACTAAAAGGGAGCCCCAGCATTTT.

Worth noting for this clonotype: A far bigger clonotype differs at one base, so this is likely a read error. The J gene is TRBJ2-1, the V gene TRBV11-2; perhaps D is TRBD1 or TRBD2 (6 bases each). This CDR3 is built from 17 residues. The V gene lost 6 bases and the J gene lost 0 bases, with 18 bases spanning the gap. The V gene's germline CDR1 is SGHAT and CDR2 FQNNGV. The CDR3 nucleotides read TGTGCCAGCAGACGAGCAGGGGACTTCAGCTCCTACAATGAGCAGTTCTTC. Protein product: CASRRAGDFSSYNEQFF.

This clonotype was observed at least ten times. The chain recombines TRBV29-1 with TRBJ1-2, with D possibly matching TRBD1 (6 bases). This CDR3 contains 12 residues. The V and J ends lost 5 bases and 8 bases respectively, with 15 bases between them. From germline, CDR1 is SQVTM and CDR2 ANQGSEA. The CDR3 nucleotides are TGCAGCGTTCGGGACACCGGAGAAGGCTACACCTTC. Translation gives CSVRDTGEGYTF.

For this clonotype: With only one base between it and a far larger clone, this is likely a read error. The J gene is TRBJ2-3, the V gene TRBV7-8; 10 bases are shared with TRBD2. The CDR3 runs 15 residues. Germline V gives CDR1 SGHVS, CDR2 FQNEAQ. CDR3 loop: CASSLSSGSTGTQYF. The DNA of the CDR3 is TGTGCCAGCAGCTTATCTAGCGGGAGTACAGGTACGCAGTATTTT.

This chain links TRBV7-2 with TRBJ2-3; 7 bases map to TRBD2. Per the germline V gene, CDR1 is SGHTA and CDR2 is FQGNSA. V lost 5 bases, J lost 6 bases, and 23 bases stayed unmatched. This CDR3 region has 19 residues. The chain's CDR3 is CASSEGLTDWPGRSDTQYF. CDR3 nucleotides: TGTGCCAGCAGCGAGGGACTAACGGACTGGCCGGGACGTTCGGATACGCAGTATTTT.

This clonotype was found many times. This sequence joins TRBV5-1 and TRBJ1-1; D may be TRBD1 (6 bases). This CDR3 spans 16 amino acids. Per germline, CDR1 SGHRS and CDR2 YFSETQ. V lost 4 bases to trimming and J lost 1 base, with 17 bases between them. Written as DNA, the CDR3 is TGCGCCAGCAGCACTGCCCAACCGGGACAGAACACTGAAGCTTTCTTT. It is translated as CASSTAQPGQNTEAFF.

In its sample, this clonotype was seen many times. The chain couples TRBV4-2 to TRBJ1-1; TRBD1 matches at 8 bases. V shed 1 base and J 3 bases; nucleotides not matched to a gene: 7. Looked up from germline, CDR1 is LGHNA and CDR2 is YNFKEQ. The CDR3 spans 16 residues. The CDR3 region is CASSQVNRGEDTEAFF. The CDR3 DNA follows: TGTGCCAGCAGCCAAGTGAACAGGGGGGAAGACACTGAAGCTTTCTTT.

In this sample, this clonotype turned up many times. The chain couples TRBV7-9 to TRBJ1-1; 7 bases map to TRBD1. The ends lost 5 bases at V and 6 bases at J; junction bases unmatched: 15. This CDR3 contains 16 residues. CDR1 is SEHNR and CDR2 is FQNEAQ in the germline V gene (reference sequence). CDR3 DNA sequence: TGTGCCAGCAGCAGACCTGACAGGGTAACGGGTTCTGAAGCTTTCTTT. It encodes CASSRPDRVTGSEAFF.

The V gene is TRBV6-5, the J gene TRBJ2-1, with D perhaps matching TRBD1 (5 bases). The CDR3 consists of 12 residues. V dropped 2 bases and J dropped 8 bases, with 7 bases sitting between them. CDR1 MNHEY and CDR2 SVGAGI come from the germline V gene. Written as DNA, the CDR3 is TGTGCCAGCAGTTACAAAGGGGATGAGCAGTTCTTC. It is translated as CASSYKGDEQFF.

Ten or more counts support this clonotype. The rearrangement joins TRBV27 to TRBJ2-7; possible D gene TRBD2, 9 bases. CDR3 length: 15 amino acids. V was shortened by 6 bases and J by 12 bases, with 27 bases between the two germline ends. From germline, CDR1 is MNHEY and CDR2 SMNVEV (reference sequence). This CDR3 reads CASSSGGPFSGSLYF. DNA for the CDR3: TGTGCCAGCAGCTCAGGGGGCCCATTTAGCGGGAGTTTGTACTTC.

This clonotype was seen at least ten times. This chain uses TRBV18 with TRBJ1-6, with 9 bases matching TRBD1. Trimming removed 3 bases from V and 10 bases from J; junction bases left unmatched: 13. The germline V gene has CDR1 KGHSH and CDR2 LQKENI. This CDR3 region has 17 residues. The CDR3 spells CASSPVPGQGGGSPLHF. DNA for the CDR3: TGTGCCAGCTCACCGGTTCCGGGACAGGGCGGAGGCTCACCCCTCCACTTT.

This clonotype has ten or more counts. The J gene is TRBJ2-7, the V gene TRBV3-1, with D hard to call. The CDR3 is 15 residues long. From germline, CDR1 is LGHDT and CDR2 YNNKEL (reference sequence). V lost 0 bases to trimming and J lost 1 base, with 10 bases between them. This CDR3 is CASSQDWRRSYEQYF. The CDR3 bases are TGTGCCAGCAGCCAAGATTGGCGCAGGTCCTACGAGCAGTACTTC.

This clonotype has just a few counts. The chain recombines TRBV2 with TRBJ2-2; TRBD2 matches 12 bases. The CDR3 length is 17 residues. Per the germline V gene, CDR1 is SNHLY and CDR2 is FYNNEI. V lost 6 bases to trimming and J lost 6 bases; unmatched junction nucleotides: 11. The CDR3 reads CASSSYGLAGKAGELFF. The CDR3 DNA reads TGTGCCAGCAGCTCATACGGACTAGCGGGGAAGGCCGGGGAGCTGTTTTTT.